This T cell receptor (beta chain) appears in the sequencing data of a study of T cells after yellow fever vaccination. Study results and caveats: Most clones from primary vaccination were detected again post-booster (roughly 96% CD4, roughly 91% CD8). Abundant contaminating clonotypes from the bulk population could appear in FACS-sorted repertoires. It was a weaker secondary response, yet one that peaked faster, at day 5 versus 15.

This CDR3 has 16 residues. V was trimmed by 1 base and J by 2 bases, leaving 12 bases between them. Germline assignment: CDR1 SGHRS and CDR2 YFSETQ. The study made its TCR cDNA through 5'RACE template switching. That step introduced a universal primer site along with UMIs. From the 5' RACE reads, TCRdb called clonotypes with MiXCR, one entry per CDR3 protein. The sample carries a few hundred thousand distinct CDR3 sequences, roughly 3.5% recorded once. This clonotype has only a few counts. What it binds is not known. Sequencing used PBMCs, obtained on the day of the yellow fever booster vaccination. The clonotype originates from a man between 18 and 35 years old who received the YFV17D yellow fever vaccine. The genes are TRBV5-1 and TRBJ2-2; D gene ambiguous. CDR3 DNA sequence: TGCGCCAGCAGCTTGTATGGGATGGTCAACACCGGGGAGCTGTTTTTT. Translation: CASSLYGMVNTGELFF.